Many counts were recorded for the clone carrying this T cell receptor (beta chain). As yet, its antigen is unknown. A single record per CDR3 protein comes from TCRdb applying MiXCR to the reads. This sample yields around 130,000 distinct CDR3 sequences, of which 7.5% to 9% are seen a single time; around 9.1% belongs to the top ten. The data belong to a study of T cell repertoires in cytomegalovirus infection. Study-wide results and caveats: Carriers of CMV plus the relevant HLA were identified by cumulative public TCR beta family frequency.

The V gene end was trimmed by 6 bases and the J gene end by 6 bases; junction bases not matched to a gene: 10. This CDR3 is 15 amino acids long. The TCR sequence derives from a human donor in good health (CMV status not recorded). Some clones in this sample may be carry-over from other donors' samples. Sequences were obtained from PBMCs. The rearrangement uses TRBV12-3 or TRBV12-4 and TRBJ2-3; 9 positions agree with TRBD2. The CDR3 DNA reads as TGTGCCAGCAGCCAGCTAGCGGGGCGTCCCGATACGCAGTATTTT. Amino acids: CASSQLAGRPDTQYF.